This TCR beta chain was retrieved from a study of blood T cell repertoires in COVID-19. Overall study: Sites across the United States, Italy and Spain contributed samples from acute and convalescent COVID-19. T cells, B-cell-depleted T cells, or PBMCs supplied cDNA or gDNA.

The germline CDR1 and CDR2 sequences are LGHDT and YNNKEL (reference sequence). J gave up 6 bases and V 4 bases, and 14 bases lay outside the gene matches. The CDR3 contains 16 residues. This clone showed up just once. Per the study methods: Amplifying reference gene primers gave estimates of nucleated cell counts. Sequenced by immunoSEQ multiplex PCR; TCRdb stores in-frame clones only, minus some. The D gene and trimming were derived from the DNA, and the V and J assignments and clone size from that table. This table has over 90,000 clones, 70% to 90% appearing once. Sequenced input: peripheral blood. The clonotype originates from a middle-aged man in a cohort sampled during active COVID-19. The rearrangement links TRBV3-1 (or the pseudogene TRBV3-2) to TRBJ2-7; TRBD2 agrees at 8 bases. CDR3 residues: CASSRDRTSLPSEQYF. For the CDR3, the DNA is TGTGCCAGCAGCCGAGACCGGACTAGCCTTCCCTCCGAGCAGTACTTC.